This T cell receptor (beta chain) was recorded in a study of beta chain features in type 1 diabetes. Study conclusions and caveats: The influence of HLA type on TCRB rearrangement stayed undetermined. Among patients, naive, central memory and Treg TCRB repertoires appeared more similar than among healthy donors.

The investigators reverse transcribed all of the isolated RNA, so they sequenced expressed TCRB transcripts. The protocol was immunoSEQ multiplex PCR, while the TCRdb copy is restricted to in-frame clones and leaves out a portion. The table shows 300,000 to 400,000 clones, with roughly 13% occurring only once. V lost 5 bases to trimming and J lost 2 bases, with 9 bases between them. Looked up from germline, CDR1 is SGHTA and CDR2 is FQGTGA. The CDR3 has 13 residues. Each of the sorted populations had a purity greater than 95%. Concerning this clone itself: Its specificity is not known. Other DNA variants within this sample encode the same CDR3.

Sequencing was performed on naive CD4+ T cells from blood. The clonotype originates from a man between 18 and 29 years old in good health. V usage is TRBV7-3 and J usage is TRBJ2-5; D might be TRBD2 (5 bases). CDR3 amino acids: CASSPGGQETQYF. The CDR3 DNA follows: TGTGCCAGCAGCCCGGGCGGGCAAGAGACCCAGTACTTC.